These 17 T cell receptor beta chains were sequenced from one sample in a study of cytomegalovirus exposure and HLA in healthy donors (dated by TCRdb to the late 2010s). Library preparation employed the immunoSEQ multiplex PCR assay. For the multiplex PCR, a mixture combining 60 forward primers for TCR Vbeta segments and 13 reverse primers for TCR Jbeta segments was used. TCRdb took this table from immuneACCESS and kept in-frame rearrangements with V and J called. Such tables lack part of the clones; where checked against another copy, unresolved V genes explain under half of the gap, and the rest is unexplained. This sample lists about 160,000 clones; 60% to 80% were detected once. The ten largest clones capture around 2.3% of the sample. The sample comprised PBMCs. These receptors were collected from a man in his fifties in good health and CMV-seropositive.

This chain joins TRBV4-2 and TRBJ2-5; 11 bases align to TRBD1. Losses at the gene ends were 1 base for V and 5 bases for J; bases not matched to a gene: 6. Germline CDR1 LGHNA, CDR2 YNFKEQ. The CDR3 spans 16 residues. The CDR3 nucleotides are TGTGCCAGCAGCCAAGGGGGACAGGGGGGTCCGGAGACCCAGTACTTC. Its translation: CASSQGGQGGPETQYF.

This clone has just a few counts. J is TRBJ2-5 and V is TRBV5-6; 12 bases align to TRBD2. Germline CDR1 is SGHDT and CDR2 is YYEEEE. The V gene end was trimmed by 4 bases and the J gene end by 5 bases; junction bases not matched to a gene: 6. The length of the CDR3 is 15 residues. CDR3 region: CASSPLAGGRETQYF. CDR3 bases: TGTGCCAGCAGCCCCCTAGCGGGGGGGCGGGAGACCCAGTACTTC.

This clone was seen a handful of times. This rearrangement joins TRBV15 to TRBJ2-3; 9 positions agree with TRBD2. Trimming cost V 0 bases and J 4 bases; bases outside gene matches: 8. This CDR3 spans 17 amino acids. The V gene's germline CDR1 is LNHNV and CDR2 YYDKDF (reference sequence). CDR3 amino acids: CATSRDRAGGPSDTQYF. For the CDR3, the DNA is TGTGCCACCAGCAGAGATCGGGCGGGGGGGCCCTCAGATACGCAGTATTTT.

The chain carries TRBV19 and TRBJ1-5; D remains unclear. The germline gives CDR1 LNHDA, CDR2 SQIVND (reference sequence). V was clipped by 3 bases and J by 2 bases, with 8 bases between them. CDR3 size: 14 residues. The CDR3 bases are TGTGCCAGTAGTATGACCGGGGGCAATCAGCCCCAGCATTTT. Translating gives CASSMTGGNQPQHF.

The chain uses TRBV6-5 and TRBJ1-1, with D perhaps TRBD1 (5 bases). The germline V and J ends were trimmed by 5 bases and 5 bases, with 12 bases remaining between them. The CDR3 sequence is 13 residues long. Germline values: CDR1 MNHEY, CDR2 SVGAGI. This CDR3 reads CASSLSRVTEAFF. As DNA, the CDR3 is TGTGCCAGCAGTCTTAGCAGGGTAACTGAAGCTTTCTTT.

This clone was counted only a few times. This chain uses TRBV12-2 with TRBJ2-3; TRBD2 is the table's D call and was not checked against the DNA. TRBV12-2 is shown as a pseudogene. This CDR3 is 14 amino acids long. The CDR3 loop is CASRLVTRTDTQYF. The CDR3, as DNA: TGTGCAAGTCGCTTAGTGACTAGAACAGATACGCAGTATTTT.

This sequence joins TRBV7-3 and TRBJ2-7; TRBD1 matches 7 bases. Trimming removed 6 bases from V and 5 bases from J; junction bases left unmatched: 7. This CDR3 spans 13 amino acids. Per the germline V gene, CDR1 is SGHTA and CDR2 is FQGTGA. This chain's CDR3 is CASSRRQGHEQYF. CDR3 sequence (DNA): TGTGCCAGCAGTCGTAGACAGGGCCACGAGCAGTACTTC. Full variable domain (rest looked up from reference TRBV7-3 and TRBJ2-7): GAGVSQTPSNKVTEKGKYVELRCDPISGHTALYWYRQSLGQGPEFLIYFQGTGAADDSGLPNDRFFAVRPEGSVSTLKIQRTERGDSAVYLCASSRRQGHEQYFGPGTRLTVT.

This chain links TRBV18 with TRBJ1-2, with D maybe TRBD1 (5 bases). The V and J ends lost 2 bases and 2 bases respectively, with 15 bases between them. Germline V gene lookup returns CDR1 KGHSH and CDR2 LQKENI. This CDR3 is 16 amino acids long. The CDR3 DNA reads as TGTGCCAGCTCACCAGACCAGTCAGGGCTAAACTATGGCTACACCTTC. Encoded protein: CASSPDQSGLNYGYTF.

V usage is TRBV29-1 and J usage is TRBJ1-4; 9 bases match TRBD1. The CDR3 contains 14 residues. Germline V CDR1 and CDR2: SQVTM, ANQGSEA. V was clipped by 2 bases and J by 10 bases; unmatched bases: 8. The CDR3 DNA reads TGCAGCGTTGAATTTGGACAGGGGTCAGGAAAACTGTTTTTT. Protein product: CSVEFGQGSGKLFF. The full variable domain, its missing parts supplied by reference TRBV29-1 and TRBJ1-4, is SAVISQKPSRDICQRGTSLTIQCQVDSQVTMMFWYRQQPGQSLTLIATANQGSEATYESGFVIDKFPISRPNLTFSTLTVSNMSPEDSSIYLCSVEFGQGSGKLFFGSGTQLSVL.

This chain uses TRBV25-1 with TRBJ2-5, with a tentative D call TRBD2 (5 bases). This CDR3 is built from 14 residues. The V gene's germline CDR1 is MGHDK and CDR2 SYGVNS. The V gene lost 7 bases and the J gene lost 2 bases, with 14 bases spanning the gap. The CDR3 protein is CASKNTGRQETQYF. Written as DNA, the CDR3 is TGTGCCAGCAAGAATACGGGGAGACAAGAGACCCAGTACTTC.

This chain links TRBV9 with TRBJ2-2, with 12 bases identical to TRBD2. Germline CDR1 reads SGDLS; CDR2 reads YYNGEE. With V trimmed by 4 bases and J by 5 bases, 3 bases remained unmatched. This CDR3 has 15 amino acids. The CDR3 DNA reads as TGTGCCAGCAGCTCCGGACTAGCGGGGACCGGGGAGCTGTTTTTT. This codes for CASSSGLAGTGELFF.

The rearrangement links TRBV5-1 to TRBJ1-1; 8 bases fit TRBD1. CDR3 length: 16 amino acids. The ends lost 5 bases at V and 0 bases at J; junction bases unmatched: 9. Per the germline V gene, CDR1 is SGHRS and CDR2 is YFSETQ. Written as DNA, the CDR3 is TGCGCCAGCAGTCACGACAGGGGAAGTCTGAACACTGAAGCTTTCTTT. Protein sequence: CASSHDRGSLNTEAFF.

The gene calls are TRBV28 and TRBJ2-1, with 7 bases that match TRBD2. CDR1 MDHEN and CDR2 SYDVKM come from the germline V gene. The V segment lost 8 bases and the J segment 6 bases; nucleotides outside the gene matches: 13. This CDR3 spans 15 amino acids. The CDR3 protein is CASEAGVRVFNEQFF. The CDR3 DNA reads TGTGCCAGCGAGGCGGGGGTTAGGGTCTTCAATGAGCAGTTCTTC.

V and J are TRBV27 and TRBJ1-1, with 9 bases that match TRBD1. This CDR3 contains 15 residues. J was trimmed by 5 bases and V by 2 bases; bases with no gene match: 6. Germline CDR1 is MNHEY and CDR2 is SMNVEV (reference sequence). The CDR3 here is CASSLAGTGSTEAFF. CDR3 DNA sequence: TGTGCCAGCAGTTTAGCTGGGACAGGGAGTACTGAAGCTTTCTTT.

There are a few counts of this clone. The CDR3 is CASSPKRDRDVIDTQYF. The DNA of the CDR3 is TGTGCCAGCTCACCAAAGCGGGACAGGGATGTTATAGATACGCAGTATTTT. The chain recombines TRBV18 with TRBJ2-3; 9 bases match TRBD1. J lost 5 bases, V lost 2 bases, and 11 bases had no gene match. The CDR3 is 17 amino acids. CDR1 KGHSH and CDR2 LQKENI come from the germline V gene.

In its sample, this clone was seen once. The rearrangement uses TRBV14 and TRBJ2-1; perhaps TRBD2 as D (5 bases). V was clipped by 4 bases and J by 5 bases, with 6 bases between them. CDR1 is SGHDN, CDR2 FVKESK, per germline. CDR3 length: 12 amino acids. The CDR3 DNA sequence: TGTGCCAGCAGCCGGGAGAACAATGAGCAGTTCTTC. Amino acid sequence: CASSRENNEQFF.

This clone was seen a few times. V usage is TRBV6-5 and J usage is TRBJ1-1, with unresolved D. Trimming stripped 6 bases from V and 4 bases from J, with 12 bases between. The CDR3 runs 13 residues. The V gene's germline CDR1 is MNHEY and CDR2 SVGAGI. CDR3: CASSYVGGTEAFF. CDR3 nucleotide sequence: TGTGCCAGCAGCTACGTAGGAGGCACTGAAGCTTTCTTT.